Shown below are 16 T cell receptor beta chains from a single sample sequenced in a study of shared clonotypes between healthy human individuals. Sequencing used immunoSEQ multiplex PCR; TCRdb keeps in-frame clones, though not all of them. This repertoire shows over a million clones, more than 95% found once; its top ten account for roughly 1.1%. Sequenced: naive CD4+ T cells sorted from blood. As to subset: CD45RA+ positively selected. Receptors originate from a man aged 30-40 years in good health.

V gene TRBV5-6 combines with J gene TRBJ2-7; the D is unclear. Germline lookup yields CDR1 SGHDT and CDR2 YYEEEE. Trimming removed 2 bases from V and 0 bases from J, with 6 bases in between. The CDR3 is 13 amino acids. This CDR3 is CASSLRASYEQYF. CDR3 sequence (DNA): TGTGCCAGCAGCTTACGAGCCTCCTACGAGCAGTACTTC.

V is TRBV14 and J is TRBJ1-2; D unclear. The CDR3 runs 14 residues. Deletions cut 3 bases from V and 6 bases from J, with 14 bases between. Germline CDR1 and CDR2: SGHDN and FVKESK. In nucleotides, the CDR3 is TGTGCCAGCAGCCATGACCTCTGGGGAAATGGCTACACCTTC. Translating it yields CASSHDLWGNGYTF.

The CDR3 is CASRPRQGWNEQFF. Written as DNA, the CDR3 is TGTGCCAGCAGACCTCGACAGGGCTGGAATGAGCAGTTCTTC. The gene calls are TRBV27 and TRBJ2-1, with 7 bases that match TRBD1. CDR1 and CDR2 (germline): MNHEY, SMNVEV (reference sequence). J gave up 7 bases and V 6 bases, and 9 bases lay outside the gene matches. The CDR3 is 14 amino acids.

The chain combines TRBV14 with TRBJ2-1; TRBD2 agrees at 7 bases. The CDR3 sequence is 16 residues long. Germline V CDR1 and CDR2: SGHDN, FVKESK. Trimming at V came to 5 bases and at J to 7 bases, leaving 14 bases not matched to a gene. Here the CDR3 reads CASSASGLLGGNEQFF. In DNA form, the CDR3 reads TGTGCCAGCAGCGCGTCCGGGCTCCTCGGGGGGAATGAGCAGTTCTTC.

With respect to this clone: The sample contains more than one DNA sequence encoding this CDR3. The chain joins TRBV7-9 to TRBJ1-1; 7 bases line up with TRBD1. Per germline, CDR1 SEHNR and CDR2 FQNEAQ (reference sequence). Losses at the gene ends were 4 bases for V and 2 bases for J; bases not matched to a gene: 4. The CDR3 has 14 residues. The CDR3 DNA sequence: TGTGCCAGCAGCTCAGGGGGGAGAAACACTGAAGCTTTCTTT. Translated: CASSSGGRNTEAFF.

The chain combines TRBV29-1 with TRBJ1-2, with 7 bases matching TRBD1. This CDR3 is 12 amino acids long. CDR1 and CDR2 (germline): SQVTM, ANQGSEA. The J segment lost 7 bases and the V segment lost 2 bases, leaving 4 bases of the junction unmatched. The CDR3 here is CSVEKGAPGYTF. The CDR3 coding sequence is TGCAGCGTTGAAAAGGGGGCCCCTGGCTACACCTTC.

On this clone itself: Different DNA sequences within this sample yield the same CDR3. J is TRBJ2-7 and V is TRBV18; no definite D call. Per the germline V gene, CDR1 is KGHSH and CDR2 is LQKENI. Trimming shortened V by 0 bases and J by 3 bases, and 6 bases separated the two germline ends. The CDR3 runs 13 residues. The DNA of the CDR3 is TGTGCCAGCTCACCACCGAGCATCTACGAGCAGTACTTC. The encoded protein is CASSPPSIYEQYF.

Written as DNA, the CDR3 is TGTGCCAGCAGCCCTAGCGGGAGCCTCAAAAACATTCAGTACTTC. Its protein product is CASSPSGSLKNIQYF. The rearrangement joins TRBV2 to TRBJ2-4, with 10 positions matching TRBD2. The germline V gene has CDR1 SNHLY and CDR2 FYNNEI. The length of the CDR3 is 15 residues. V was pared by 6 bases and J by 3 bases, with 5 bases of the junction left unmatched.

The V call is TRBV9, the J call TRBJ2-3; D not resolved. The length of the CDR3 is 13 residues. Between the trimmed V and J ends, which lost 4 bases and 2 bases, there was a span of 8 bases. The germline V gene encodes CDR1 SGDLS and CDR2 YYNGEE. This CDR3 is CASSRSVTDTQYF. The CDR3 DNA reads as TGTGCCAGCAGCAGGAGCGTCACAGATACGCAGTATTTT.

The chain joins TRBV7-2 to TRBJ2-7, with D maybe TRBD2 (5 bases). This CDR3 is built from 15 residues. In germline, CDR1 is SGHTA, CDR2 FQGNSA. The V end lost 5 bases, the J end lost 1 base, and 15 bases lay between the germline ends. The CDR3 DNA is TGTGCCAGCAGCCTCGAGAGGGTAGGGTCCTACGAGCAGTACTTC. This encodes CASSLERVGSYEQYF.

The V gene is TRBV7-2, the J gene TRBJ2-1, with D possibly TRBD2 on 6 matching bases. V dropped 5 bases and J dropped 2 bases, with 13 bases sitting between them. Germline V gene data show CDR1 as SGHTA and CDR2 as FQGNSA. There are 15 residues in the CDR3. The CDR3 protein is CASSQFGGAYNEQFF. CDR3 DNA sequence: TGTGCCAGCAGCCAATTCGGAGGGGCCTACAATGAGCAGTTCTTC.

V usage is TRBV7-8 and J usage is TRBJ2-7; D tentatively fits TRBD1 or TRBD2 (5 bases each). Germline assignment: CDR1 SGHVS and CDR2 FQNEAQ. Trimming took 1 base from V and 0 from J, leaving 10 bases between them. This CDR3 is 15 amino acids long. CDR3 region: CASSLVDGTSYEQYF. Here the CDR3 DNA reads TGTGCCAGCAGCTTAGTCGACGGGACCTCCTACGAGCAGTACTTC.

The sample holds one count of this clone. In nucleotides, the CDR3 is TGTGCCAGCACAGGGCCAACTAATGAAAAACTGTTTTTT. Its protein is CASTGPTNEKLFF. The rearrangement joins TRBV7-9 to TRBJ1-4; weak D call: TRBD1 (5 bases). From germline, CDR1 is SEHNR and CDR2 FQNEAQ (reference sequence). The CDR3 has 13 amino acids. V lost 7 bases to trimming and J lost 0 bases, with 6 bases between them.

A remark on this clone: The same CDR3 arises from other DNA sequences in this sample as well. J is TRBJ2-7 and V is TRBV27; maybe TRBD1 (7 bases). Trimming left V 3 bases short and J 3 bases short, with 9 bases between. The CDR3 runs to 13 residues. Germline V gene lookup returns CDR1 MNHEY and CDR2 SMNVEV (reference sequence). This CDR3 is CASSLRDSYEQYF. In nucleotides, the CDR3 is TGTGCCAGCAGTTTGCGGGACAGCTACGAGCAGTACTTC.

J is TRBJ2-5 and V is TRBV7-2; D unresolved. The CDR3 consists of 13 residues. V gave up 0 bases and J gave up 5 bases, with 7 bases separating them. Germline values: CDR1 SGHTA, CDR2 FQGNSA. CDR3 bases: TGTGCCAGCAGCTTAGCTTTCGTGGAGACCCAGTACTTC. This encodes CASSLAFVETQYF.

This chain uses TRBV6-4 with TRBJ2-1, with TRBD2 matching over 11 bases. The CDR3 consists of 18 residues. Germline V gene data show CDR1 as MRHNA and CDR2 as SNTAGT. The trim removed 3 bases at V and 0 bases at J, leaving 7 bases unmatched. The CDR3 spells CASSERTSGWSSYNEQFF. As DNA, the CDR3 is TGTGCCAGCAGTGAGAGGACTAGCGGGTGGAGCTCCTACAATGAGCAGTTCTTC.